These 9 T cell receptor beta chains originate from one sample sequenced in a study of blood T cell repertoires in COVID-19. Clones were sequenced by immunoSEQ multiplex PCR, and TCRdb holds only the in-frame ones, with some missing. The sample yields roughly 200,000 clones, 70% to 90% seen once. The sample taken for sequencing was peripheral blood. These receptors all come from a man aged 60 to 69 with active or convalescent COVID-19.

The chain combines TRBV14 with TRBJ2-5, with D possibly matching TRBD2 (7 bases). There are 15 residues in the CDR3. With 4 bases removed from V and 4 bases from J, the gap between germline ends came to 16 bases. Germline assignment: CDR1 SGHDN and CDR2 FVKESK. The CDR3 reads CASSLKTGGAETQYF. The CDR3 DNA reads TGTGCCAGCAGCCTAAAGACGGGGGGCGCAGAGACCCAGTACTTC.

The chain carries TRBV2 and TRBJ1-2, with D possibly TRBD1 on 5 matching bases. Germline loops: CDR1 SNHLY, CDR2 FYNNEI. The CDR3 extends over 13 amino acids. Trimming took off 3 bases at V and 6 bases at J, with 11 bases between the two ends. CDR3 residues: CASSELTVHGYTF. CDR3 coding DNA: TGTGCCAGCAGTGAGTTGACAGTCCATGGCTACACCTTC.

J is TRBJ1-4 and V is TRBV18; TRBD1 matches at 8 bases. CDR1 and CDR2 from the germline V gene are KGHSH and LQKENI. The CDR3 covers 17 residues. V dropped 1 base and J dropped 3; count of bases not matched to a gene: 7. CDR3 DNA sequence: TGTGCCAGCTCACCACAACCTCAGGGGGCAGCTAATGAAAAACTGTTTTTT. Residues: CASSPQPQGAANEKLFF. The whole variable domain, filled in from reference TRBV18 and TRBJ1-4, reads NAGVMQNPRHLVRRRGQEARLRCSPMKGHSHVYWYRQLPEEGLKFMVYLQKENIIDESGMPKERFSAEFPKEGPSILRIQQVVRGDSAAYFCASSPQPQGAANEKLFFGSGTQLSVL.

J is TRBJ1-1 and V is TRBV6-4; 8 bases map to TRBD1. Germline V gene data show CDR1 as MRHNA and CDR2 as SNTAGT. V lost 6 bases, J lost 1 base, and 10 bases stayed unmatched. CDR3 length equals 16 residues. The CDR3 DNA is TGTGCCAGCAGACTGCCTGGGACAGGTACGAACACTGAAGCTTTCTTT. Translating it yields CASRLPGTGTNTEAFF.

The chain links TRBV3-1 (or the pseudogene TRBV3-2) to TRBJ2-7; 8 nucleotides match TRBD1. Germline CDR1 and CDR2: LGHDT and YNNKEL (reference sequence). This CDR3 is built from 14 residues. V lost 2 bases, J lost 2 bases, and 2 bases stayed unmatched. The CDR3 DNA is TGTGCCAGCAGCCAACAGGGGGCAACCTACGAGCAGTACTTC. Its translation is CASSQQGATYEQYF.

The chain uses TRBV9 and TRBJ1-2; TRBD1 matches 7 bases. The J segment lost 1 base and the V segment lost 4 bases, leaving 7 bases of the junction unmatched. CDR1 is SGDLS, CDR2 YYNGEE, per germline. This CDR3 has 15 amino acids. CDR3 region: CASSLRQGNNYGYTF. CDR3 DNA sequence: TGTGCCAGCAGCCTCCGACAGGGAAATAACTATGGCTACACCTTC.

The chain is built from TRBV28 and TRBJ1-5, with unresolved D. CDR1 MDHEN and CDR2 SYDVKM come from the germline V gene. V gave up 3 bases and J gave up 5 bases, with 14 bases separating them. This CDR3 region has 15 residues. The CDR3 region is CASSLGGRSYQPQHF. Written as DNA, the CDR3 is TGTGCCAGCAGTTTGGGTGGGAGATCTTATCAGCCCCAGCATTTT.

CDR3 DNA: TGTGCCAGCAGTGGAGCAGGGGAGGTCACTGAAGCTTTCTTT. It translates to CASSGAGEVTEAFF. This chain links TRBV6-1 with TRBJ1-1, with D possibly being TRBD1 (6 bases). The V gene's germline CDR1 is MNHNS and CDR2 SASEGT. The germline V and J ends were trimmed by 4 bases and 4 bases, with 13 bases remaining between them. This CDR3 has 14 residues.

This clone turned up a few times. V is TRBV25-1 and J is TRBJ2-2; 12 bases are a match to TRBD2. This CDR3 contains 17 residues. V shed 4 bases and J 2 bases; nucleotides not matched to a gene: 5. Germline V gene lookup returns CDR1 MGHDK and CDR2 SYGVNS. The CDR3 sequence is CASSALAGGPNTGELFF. The CDR3, as DNA: TGTGCCAGCAGTGCTCTAGCGGGGGGGCCAAACACCGGGGAGCTGTTTTTT.